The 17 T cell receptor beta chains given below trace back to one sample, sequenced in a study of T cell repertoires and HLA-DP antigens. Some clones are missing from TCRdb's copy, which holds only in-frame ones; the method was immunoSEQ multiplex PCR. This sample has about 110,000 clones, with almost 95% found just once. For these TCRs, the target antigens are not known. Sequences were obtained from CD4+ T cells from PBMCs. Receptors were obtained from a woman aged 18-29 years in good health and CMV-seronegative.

The CDR3 is CASRMGRRREGEQFF. In DNA form, the CDR3 reads TGTGCCAGCAGGATGGGGCGGAGGCGGGAAGGTGAGCAGTTCTTC. The J gene is TRBJ2-1, the V gene TRBV2, with D possibly matching TRBD2 (6 bases). CDR1 is SNHLY, CDR2 FYNNEI, per germline. Trimming removed 6 bases at V and 9 bases at J, with 21 bases between. This CDR3 region has 15 residues. Full variable domain (missing parts from reference TRBV2 and TRBJ2-1): EPEVTQTPSHQVTQMGQEVILRCVPISNHLYFYWYRQILGQKVEFLVSFYNNEISEKSEIFDDQFSVERPDGSNFTLKIRSTKLEDSAMYFCASRMGRRREGEQFFGPGTRLTVL.

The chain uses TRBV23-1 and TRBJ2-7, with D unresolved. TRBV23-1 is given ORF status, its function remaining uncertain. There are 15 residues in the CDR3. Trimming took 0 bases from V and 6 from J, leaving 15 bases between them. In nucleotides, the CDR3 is TGCGCCAGCAGTCAATCTCCCCATCGGGTGGGCGAGCAGTACGTC. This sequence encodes CASSQSPHRVGEQYV.

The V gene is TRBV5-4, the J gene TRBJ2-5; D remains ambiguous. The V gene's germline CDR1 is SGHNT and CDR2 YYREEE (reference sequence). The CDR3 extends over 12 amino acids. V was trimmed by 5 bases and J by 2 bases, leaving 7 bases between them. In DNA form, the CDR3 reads TGTGCCAGCAGAAGGGATCAAGAGACCCAGTACTTC. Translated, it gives CASRRDQETQYF.

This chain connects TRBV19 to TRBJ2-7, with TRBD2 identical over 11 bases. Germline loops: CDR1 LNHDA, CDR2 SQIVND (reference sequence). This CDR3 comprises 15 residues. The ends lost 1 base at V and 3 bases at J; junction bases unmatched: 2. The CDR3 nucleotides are TGTGCCAGTAGTATAGGACTAGCGGGAATCTACGAGCAGTACTTC. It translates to CASSIGLAGIYEQYF. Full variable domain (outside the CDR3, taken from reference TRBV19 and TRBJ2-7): DGGITQSPKYLFRKEGQNVTLSCEQNLNHDAMYWYRQDPGQGLRLIYYSQIVNDFQKGDIAEGYSVSREKKESFPLTVTSAQKNPTAFYLCASSIGLAGIYEQYFGPGTRLTVT.

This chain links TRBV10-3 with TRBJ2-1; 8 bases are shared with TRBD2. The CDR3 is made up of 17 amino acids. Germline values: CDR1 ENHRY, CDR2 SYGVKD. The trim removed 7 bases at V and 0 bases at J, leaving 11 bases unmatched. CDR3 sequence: CAITGGKGSGSYNEQFF. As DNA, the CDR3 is TGTGCCATCACGGGAGGGAAAGGCAGCGGCTCCTACAATGAGCAGTTCTTC.

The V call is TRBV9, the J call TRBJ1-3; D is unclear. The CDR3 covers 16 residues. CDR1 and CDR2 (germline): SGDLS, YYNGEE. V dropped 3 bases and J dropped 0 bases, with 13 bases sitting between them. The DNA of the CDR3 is TGTGCCAGCAGCGACCATGACCTTAGCTCTGGAAACACCATATATTTT. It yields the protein CASSDHDLSSGNTIYF.

CDR3 in DNA: TGTGCCAGCAGTTTACTAGCGGGAGGGTACGAGCAGTACTTC. This gives the protein CASSLLAGGYEQYF. This chain uses TRBV7-3 with TRBJ2-7; 13 bases agree with TRBD2. Germline V lookup: CDR1 SGHTA, CDR2 FQGTGA. This CDR3 has 14 amino acids. J lost 4 bases, V lost 6 bases, and 3 bases had no gene match.

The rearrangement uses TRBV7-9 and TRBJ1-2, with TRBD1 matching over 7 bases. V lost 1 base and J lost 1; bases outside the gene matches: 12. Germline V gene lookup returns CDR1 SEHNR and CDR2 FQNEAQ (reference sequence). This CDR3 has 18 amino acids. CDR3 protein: CASSLVISRQGVNYGYTF. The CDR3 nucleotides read TGTGCCAGCAGCTTAGTTATATCTCGACAGGGAGTTAACTATGGCTACACCTTC.

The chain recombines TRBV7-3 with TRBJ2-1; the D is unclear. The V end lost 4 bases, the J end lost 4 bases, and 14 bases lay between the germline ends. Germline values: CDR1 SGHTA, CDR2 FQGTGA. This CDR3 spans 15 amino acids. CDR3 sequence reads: CASSSTGRFYNEQFF. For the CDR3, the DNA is TGTGCCAGCAGCTCTACGGGTCGATTTTACAATGAGCAGTTCTTC.

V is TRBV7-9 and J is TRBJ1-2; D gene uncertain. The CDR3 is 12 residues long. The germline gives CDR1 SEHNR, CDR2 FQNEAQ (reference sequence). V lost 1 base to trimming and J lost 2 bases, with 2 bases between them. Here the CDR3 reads CASSLVNYGYTF. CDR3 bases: TGTGCCAGCAGCTTAGTAAACTATGGCTACACCTTC.

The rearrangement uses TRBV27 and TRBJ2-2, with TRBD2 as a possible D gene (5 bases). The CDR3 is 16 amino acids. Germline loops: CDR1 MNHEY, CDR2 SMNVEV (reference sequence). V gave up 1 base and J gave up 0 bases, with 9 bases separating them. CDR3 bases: TGTGCCAGCAGTTTATTGGGGAGCGCGAACACCGGGGAGCTGTTTTTT. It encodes CASSLLGSANTGELFF.

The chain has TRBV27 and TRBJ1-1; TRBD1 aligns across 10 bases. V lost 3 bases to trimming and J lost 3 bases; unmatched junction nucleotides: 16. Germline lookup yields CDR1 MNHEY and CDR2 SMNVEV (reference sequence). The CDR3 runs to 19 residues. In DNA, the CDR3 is TGTGCCAGCAGTTTTCTTTCGGGGTGGACAGGGGGTAGGGACACTGAAGCTTTCTTT. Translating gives CASSFLSGWTGGRDTEAFF.

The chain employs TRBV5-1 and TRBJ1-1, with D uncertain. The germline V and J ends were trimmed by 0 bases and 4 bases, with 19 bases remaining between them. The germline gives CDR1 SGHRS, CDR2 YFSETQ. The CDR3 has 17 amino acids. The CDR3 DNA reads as TGCGCCAGCAGCTTGGCCGTGGCGGGGATGAGAGGCACTGAAGCTTTCTTT. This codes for CASSLAVAGMRGTEAFF.

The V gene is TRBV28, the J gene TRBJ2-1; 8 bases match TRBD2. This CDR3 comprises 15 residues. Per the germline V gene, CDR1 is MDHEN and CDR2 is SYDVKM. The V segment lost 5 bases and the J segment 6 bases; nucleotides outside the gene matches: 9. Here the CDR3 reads CASSGSGKRRNEQFF. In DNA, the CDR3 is TGTGCCAGCAGTGGTAGCGGGAAGCGTCGCAATGAGCAGTTCTTC.

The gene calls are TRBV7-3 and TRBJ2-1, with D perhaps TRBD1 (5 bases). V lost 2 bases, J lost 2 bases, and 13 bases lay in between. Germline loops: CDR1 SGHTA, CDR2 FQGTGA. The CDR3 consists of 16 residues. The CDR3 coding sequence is TGTGCCAGCAGCTTAGCCAGGGTTCCGCCCTACAATGAGCAGTTCTTC. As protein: CASSLARVPPYNEQFF.

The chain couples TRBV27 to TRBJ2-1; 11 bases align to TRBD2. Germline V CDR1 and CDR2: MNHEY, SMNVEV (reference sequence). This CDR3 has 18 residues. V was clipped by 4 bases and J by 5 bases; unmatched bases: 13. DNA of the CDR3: TGTGCCAGCAGTTCCACCGTCAACGCGGGACTAGCGGACAATGAGCAGTTCTTC. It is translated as CASSSTVNAGLADNEQFF.

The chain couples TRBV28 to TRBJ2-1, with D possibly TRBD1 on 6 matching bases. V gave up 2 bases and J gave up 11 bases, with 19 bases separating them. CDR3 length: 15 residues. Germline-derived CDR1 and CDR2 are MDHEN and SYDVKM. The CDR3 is CASSLNPPGTPKQFF. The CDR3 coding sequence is TGTGCCAGCAGTTTAAACCCCCCCGGGACACCGAAGCAGTTCTTC.